These 11 T cell receptor beta chains came from one sample sequenced in a study of T-cell memory formation after mild COVID-19. TCRdb fed the 5' RACE reads into MiXCR, producing one record per CDR3 protein. The sample includes 100,000 or so distinct CDR3 sequences, more than 9.5% of them seen just once. Sequencing was performed on PBMCs or a T cell subset sorted from them (not recorded which). The source is a man in his late teens or twenties who had mild COVID-19 (a few samples of this study predate the infection). Cell type and time point are not known.

The sample holds a few counts of this clonotype. The V and J genes are TRBV19 and TRBJ2-1; 10 nucleotides agree with TRBD1. The CDR3 covers 15 residues. Germline-derived CDR1 and CDR2 are LNHDA and SQIVND (reference sequence). With 5 bases clipped from V and 7 bases from J, the junction kept 8 bases outside the gene matches. The CDR3 loop is CASSLDRGLRNEQFF. The CDR3 DNA follows: TGTGCCAGTAGTCTTGACAGGGGGCTCAGGAATGAGCAGTTCTTC. Full variable domain (missing parts from reference TRBV19 and TRBJ2-1): DGGITQSPKYLFRKEGQNVTLSCEQNLNHDAMYWYRQDPGQGLRLIYYSQIVNDFQKGDIAEGYSVSREKKESFPLTVTSAQKNPTAFYLCASSLDRGLRNEQFFGPGTRLTVL.

V usage is TRBV18 and J usage is TRBJ2-7, with D perhaps TRBD2 (6 bases). The V end was cut by 2 bases, the J end by 4 bases, with 18 bases between. CDR3 length: 16 amino acids. Germline V lookup: CDR1 KGHSH, CDR2 LQKENI. CDR3 in amino acids: CASSPRRVEQLYEQYF. CDR3 DNA sequence: TGTGCCAGCTCACCAAGGAGGGTGGAACAACTATACGAGCAGTACTTC.

J is TRBJ2-7 and V is TRBV4-2; D possibly matches TRBD1 or TRBD2 (5 bases each). V shed 3 bases and J shed 7 bases, with 10 bases lying between them. CDR1 LGHNA and CDR2 YNFKEQ come from the germline V gene. There are 12 residues in the CDR3. This CDR3 reads CASSHGGVEQYF. In DNA, the CDR3 is TGTGCCAGCAGCCATGGGGGTGTGGAGCAGTACTTC.

V is TRBV5-4 and J is TRBJ2-1; perhaps TRBD1 as D (6 bases). Germline V CDR1 and CDR2: SGHNT, YYREEE (reference sequence). V lost 2 bases to trimming and J lost 7 bases, with 16 bases between them. CDR3 length: 15 residues. In DNA form, the CDR3 reads TGTGCCAGCAGCTTCGGGCAGGGGTCGTGGAATGAGCAGTTCTTC. Translation: CASSFGQGSWNEQFF. Full variable domain (rest looked up from reference TRBV5-4 and TRBJ2-1): ETGVTQSPTHLIKTRGQQVTLRCSSQSGHNTVSWYQQALGQGPQFIFQYYREEENGRGNFPPRFSGLQFPNYSSELNVNALELDDSALYLCASSFGQGSWNEQFFGPGTRLTVL.

This clonotype was found a few times. This chain uses TRBV19 with TRBJ1-6; tentative D call: TRBD1 (5 bases). Per the germline V gene, CDR1 is LNHDA and CDR2 is SQIVND (reference sequence). V dropped 9 bases and J dropped 10 bases, with 16 bases sitting between them. The CDR3 extends over 13 amino acids. The chain's CDR3 is CASSRWGESPLHF. The CDR3 DNA sequence: TGTGCCAGCTCAAGATGGGGGGAATCACCCCTCCACTTT.

The rearrangement links TRBV12-3 or TRBV12-4 to TRBJ2-3; 9 bases agree with TRBD2. This CDR3 is 15 amino acids long. V trimming: 7 bases; J trimming: 8 bases; junction bases outside the gene matches: 13. CDR3 in amino acids: CASTGFGTSIATQYF. CDR3 coding DNA: TGTGCCAGCACGGGGTTCGGGACTAGCATCGCTACGCAGTATTTT.

This clonotype was detected only a few times. The chain has TRBV4-1 and TRBJ1-2; D gene ambiguous. Per the germline V gene, CDR1 is MGHRA and CDR2 is YSYEKL. The CDR3 sequence is 16 residues long. Trimming took off 0 bases at V and 6 bases at J, with 17 bases between the two ends. DNA for the CDR3: TGCGCCAGCAGCCAAGAATTTGCGCGGGGAATCGATGGCTACACCTTC. As protein: CASSQEFARGIDGYTF.

The chain combines TRBV5-5 with TRBJ2-7, with D hard to call. Germline V lookup: CDR1 SGHKS, CDR2 YYEKEE (reference sequence). V lost 1 base and J lost 0, with 11 bases in between. The CDR3 is 15 amino acids. The CDR3 region is CASSLTAPSSYEQYF. The CDR3 DNA sequence: TGTGCCAGCAGCTTGACCGCGCCGAGCTCCTACGAGCAGTACTTC.

This chain links TRBV7-2 with TRBJ1-1; a possible D gene is TRBD1 (5 bases). V dropped 0 bases and J dropped 2 bases, with 10 bases sitting between them. The CDR3 covers 15 residues. Germline V gene lookup returns CDR1 SGHTA and CDR2 FQGNSA. CDR3 DNA: TGTGCCAGCAGCTTAGCCGGGGGGGTAAACACTGAAGCTTTCTTT. This codes for CASSLAGGVNTEAFF.

This chain links TRBV7-7 with TRBJ2-2, with 10 bases fitting TRBD1. CDR1 SSHAT and CDR2 FNYEAQ come from the germline V gene (reference sequence). The junction had 3 bases not matched to a gene; V was cut back by 5 bases and J by 6 bases. CDR3 size: 14 residues. CDR3 loop: CASSPGTGAGELFF. CDR3 in DNA: TGTGCCAGCAGCCCGGGGACAGGGGCCGGGGAGCTGTTTTTT.

The chain links TRBV4-1 to TRBJ2-1; D is possibly TRBD2 (5 bases). Germline V lookup: CDR1 MGHRA, CDR2 YSYEKL. This CDR3 contains 16 residues. The V end lost 2 bases, the J end lost 0 bases, and 11 bases lay between the germline ends. CDR3 sequence: CASSQNSGNSYNEQFF. DNA of the CDR3: TGCGCCAGCAGCCAAAACAGCGGTAACTCCTACAATGAGCAGTTCTTC.